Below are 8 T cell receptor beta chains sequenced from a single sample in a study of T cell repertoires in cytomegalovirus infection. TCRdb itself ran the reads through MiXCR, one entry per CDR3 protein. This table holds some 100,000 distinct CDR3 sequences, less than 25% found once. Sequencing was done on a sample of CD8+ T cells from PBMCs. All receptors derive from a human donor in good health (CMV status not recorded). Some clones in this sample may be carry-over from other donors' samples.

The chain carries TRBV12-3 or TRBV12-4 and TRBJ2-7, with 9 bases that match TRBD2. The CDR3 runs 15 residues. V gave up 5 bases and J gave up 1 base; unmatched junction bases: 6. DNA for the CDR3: TGTGCCAGCAGTCCATTCGCGGGAGGGTCCTACGAGCAGTACTTC. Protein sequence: CASSPFAGGSYEQYF.

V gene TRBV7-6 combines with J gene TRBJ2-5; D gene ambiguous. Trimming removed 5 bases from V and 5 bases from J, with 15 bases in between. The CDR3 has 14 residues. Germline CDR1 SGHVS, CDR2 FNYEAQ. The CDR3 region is CASSPPESAETQYF. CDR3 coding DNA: TGTGCCAGCAGCCCCCCTGAGTCGGCGGAGACCCAGTACTTC.

The DNA for the CDR3 is TGTGCCAGCAGTCCCGGGACAGGGAGAGGAAGGGAGCAGTACTTC. It yields the protein CASSPGTGRGREQYF. The chain has TRBV27 and TRBJ2-7; 9 bases fit TRBD1. This CDR3 is built from 15 residues. J lost 7 bases, V lost 5 bases, and 12 bases had no gene match. Germline V gene sequence: CDR1 MNHEY, CDR2 SMNVEV (reference sequence).

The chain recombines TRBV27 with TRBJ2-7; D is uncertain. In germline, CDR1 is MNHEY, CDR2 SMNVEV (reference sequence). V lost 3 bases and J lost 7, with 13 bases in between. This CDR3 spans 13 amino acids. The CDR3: CASSFSLSREQYF. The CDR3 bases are TGTGCCAGCAGTTTTTCTTTGTCTCGTGAGCAGTACTTC.

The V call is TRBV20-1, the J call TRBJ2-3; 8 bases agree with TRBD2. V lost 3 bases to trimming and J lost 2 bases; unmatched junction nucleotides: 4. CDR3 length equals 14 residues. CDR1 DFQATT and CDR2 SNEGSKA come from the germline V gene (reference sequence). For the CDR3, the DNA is TGCAGTGCTAGGGGACTAGGATACACAGATACGCAGTATTTT. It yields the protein CSARGLGYTDTQYF.

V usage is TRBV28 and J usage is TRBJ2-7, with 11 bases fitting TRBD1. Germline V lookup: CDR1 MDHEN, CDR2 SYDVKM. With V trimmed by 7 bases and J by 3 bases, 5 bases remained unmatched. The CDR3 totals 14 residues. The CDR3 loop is CASNSGTGGYEQYF. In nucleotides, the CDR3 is TGTGCCAGCAATTCCGGGACAGGGGGCTACGAGCAGTACTTC.

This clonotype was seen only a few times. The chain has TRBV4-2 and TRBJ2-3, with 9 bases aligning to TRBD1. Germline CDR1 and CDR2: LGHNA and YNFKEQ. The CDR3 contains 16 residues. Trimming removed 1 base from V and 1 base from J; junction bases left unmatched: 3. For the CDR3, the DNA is TGTGCCAGCAGCCAAGGGACAGGGGTAGGCACAGATACGCAGTATTTT. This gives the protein CASSQGTGVGTDTQYF.

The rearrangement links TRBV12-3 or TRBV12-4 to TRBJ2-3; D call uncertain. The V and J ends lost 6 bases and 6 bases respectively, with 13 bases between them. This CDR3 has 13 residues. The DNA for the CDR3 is TGTGCCAGCAGCCTTCCGCCCAGGGATACGCAGTATTTT. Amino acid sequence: CASSLPPRDTQYF.